The present entry profiles one T cell receptor beta chain with its context. Its specificity is not known. These data belong to a study of shared clonotypes between healthy human individuals. Naive CD8 isolation took CD45RO-negative cells positively selected for CCR7 and excluded terminally differentiated effector memory CD45RA+ cells. Regarding the study as a whole: Naive subsets, compared against memory subsets, generally had larger estimated richness values.

Using immunoSEQ multiplex PCR, the repertoire was profiled, and TCRdb retains in-frame clones only, with some absent. The table lists fewer than 850,000 clones, about 96% of them singletons. Germline V CDR1 and CDR2: SGDLS, YYNGEE. The CDR3 sequence is 15 residues long. V lost 0 bases and J lost 3, with 13 bases in between. This chain links TRBV9 with TRBJ2-7; perhaps TRBD2 as D (6 bases). Sequenced: naive CD8+ T cells sorted from blood. This TCR was sampled from a man aged 25 to 45 in good health. The CDR3 region is CASSVGGRESYEQYF. DNA for the CDR3: TGTGCCAGCAGCGTAGGAGGACGGGAGAGCTACGAGCAGTACTTC.